The entry that follows covers one TCR beta chain sequence. This record belongs to a study of PD-L1 blockade in urothelial cancer. Overall study: T cell content in blood samples showed a median of approximately 150,000.

Germline V gene lookup returns CDR1 MGHDK and CDR2 SYGVNS. The CDR3 sequence is 14 residues long. The V end was cut by 4 bases, the J end by 6 bases, with 15 bases between. The table came from immunoSEQ multiplex PCR; TCRdb's copy has only in-frame clones and leaves some out. The table has about 20,000 clones, around 88% seen once. The receptor's source is a man in his fifties or sixties with urothelial cancer. The genes are TRBV25-1 and TRBJ1-1, with D perhaps matching TRBD1 (5 bases). This specimen was PBMCs, taken around atezolizumab (anti-PD-L1) treatment. The CDR3 loop reads CASSAERGFAEAFF. DNA for the CDR3: TGTGCCAGCAGTGCCGAAAGGGGTTTTGCTGAAGCTTTCTTT.